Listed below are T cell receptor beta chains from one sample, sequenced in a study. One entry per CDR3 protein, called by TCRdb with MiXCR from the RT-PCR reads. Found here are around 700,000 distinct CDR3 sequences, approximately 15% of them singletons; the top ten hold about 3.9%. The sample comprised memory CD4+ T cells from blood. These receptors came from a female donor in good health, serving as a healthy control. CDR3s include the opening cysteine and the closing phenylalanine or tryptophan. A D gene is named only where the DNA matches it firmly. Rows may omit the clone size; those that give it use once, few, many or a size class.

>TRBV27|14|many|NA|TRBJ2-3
CASSQNGGWDTQYF
TGTGCCAGCAGCCAAAACGGGGGCTGGGATACGCAGTATTTT
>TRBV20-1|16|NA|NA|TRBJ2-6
CSARSPAGSGANVLTF
TGCAGTGCTAGGTCCCCAGCCGGCTCTGGGGCCAACGTCCTGACTTTC
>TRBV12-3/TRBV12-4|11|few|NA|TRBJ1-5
CASSLGWPQHF
TGTGCCAGCAGTTTGGGGTGGCCCCAGCATTTT
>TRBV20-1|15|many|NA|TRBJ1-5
CSAVTSGQANQPQHF
TGCAGTGCCGTGACCTCCGGCCAGGCGAATCAGCCCCAGCATTTT
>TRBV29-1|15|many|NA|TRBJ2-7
CSVLPSSVPSYEQYF
TGCAGCGTTCTACCTTCTAGCGTTCCCTCCTACGAGCAGTACTTC
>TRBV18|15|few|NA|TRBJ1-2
CASSLRGATASGYTF
TGTGCCAGCTCTCTCCGAGGGGCTACCGCTTCTGGCTACACCTTC
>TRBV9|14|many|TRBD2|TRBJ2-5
CASSDLAGAGTQYF
TGTGCCAGCAGCGACCTAGCGGGGGCCGGGACCCAGTACTTC
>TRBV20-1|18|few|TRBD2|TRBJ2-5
CSAVSPLAGLGVQETQYF
TGCAGTGCTGTTTCTCCGCTAGCGGGGTTGGGGGTCCAAGAGACCCAGTACTTC
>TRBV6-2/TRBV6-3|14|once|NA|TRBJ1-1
CASTYKELLTEAFF
TGTGCCAGCACCTATAAGGAACTGTTGACTGAAGCTTTCTTT
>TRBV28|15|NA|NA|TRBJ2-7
CASSSAGGGPYEQYF
TGTGCCAGCAGTTCGGCAGGCGGAGGACCCTACGAGCAGTACTTC
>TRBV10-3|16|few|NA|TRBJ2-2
CAITPTGTPNTGELFF
TGTGCCATCACTCCTACCGGGACTCCGAACACCGGGGAGCTGTTTTTT
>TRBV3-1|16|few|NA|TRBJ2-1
CASSQDGAALDNEQFF
TGTGCCAGCAGCCAAGATGGGGCAGCTTTAGACAATGAGCAGTTCTTC
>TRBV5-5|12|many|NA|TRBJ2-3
CASNTRLDTQYF
TGTGCCAGCAACACTAGACTTGATACGCAGTATTTT
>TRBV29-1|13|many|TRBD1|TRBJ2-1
CSVEETGGSEQFF
TGCAGCGTTGAAGAAACAGGGGGTAGTGAGCAGTTCTTC
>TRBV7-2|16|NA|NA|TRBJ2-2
CASSPWDTRNTGELFF
TGTGCCAGCAGCCCCTGGGACACCCGGAACACCGGGGAGCTGTTTTTT
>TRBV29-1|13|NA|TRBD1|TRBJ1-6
CSVLDRGNSPLHF
TGCAGCGTTCTCGACAGGGGGAATTCACCCCTCCACTTT
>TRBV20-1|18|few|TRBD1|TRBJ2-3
CSARDYLDRVGSTDTQYF
TGCAGTGCTAGAGACTATCTTGACAGGGTGGGGAGCACAGATACGCAGTATTTT
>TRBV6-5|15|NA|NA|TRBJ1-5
CASSLRGNSNQPQHF
TGTGCCAGCAGCCTCCGGGGCAATAGCAATCAGCCCCAGCATTTT
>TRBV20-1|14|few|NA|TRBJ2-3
CSARWSLQSDTQYF
TGCAGTGCTAGGTGGTCACTCCAGTCAGATACGCAGTATTTT
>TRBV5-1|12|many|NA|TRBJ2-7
CASSSNRDEQYF
TGCGCCAGCAGCTCTAACAGGGACGAGCAGTACTTC